Below, one T cell receptor beta chain is given with its context. Its antigen is unknown. The input lacks base qualities; no much larger clone sits a single base away. V is pared back by 8 bases and J by 0 bases, with 14 bases lying between the germline termini. The germline V gene specifies MDHEN as CDR1 and SYDVKM as CDR2. The CDR3 has 16 amino acids, counting the end cysteine and phenylalanine. Just the 48-base CDR3 DNA is kept, in frame starting at base 1. TCRbeta CDR3 regions were amplified from genomic DNA using the immunoSEQ Assay, a bias-controlled multiplex PCR. In the original analysis: The number of nucleated cells in each sample was estimated by amplification of reference gene primers within the assay. To quantify the absolute abundance of each unique TCRbeta CDR3 rearrangement, sequence reads were collapsed and filtered. For each sample, productive Simpson clonality was calculated as the square root of Simpson's diversity index across productive rearrangements. TCRdb retrieved this table from immuneACCESS and kept in-frame rearrangements only. Not all clones are present; in checked studies, unresolved V genes account for under half, and no reason is known for the remainder. V, J and clone size are those of that table, while D and trimming were read from the DNA. The sample profile shows 180,000 or so clones; more than 75% of them were found once. The leading ten clones occupy about 20% of the sample.

One collaborating source in Seattle enrolled patients during active infection and followed them longitudinally through the course of disease. Collaborating institutions collected whole blood in K2EDTA tubes following their own protocols. For TCRbeta analysis, collaborator samples were shipped as frozen whole blood, as isolated PBMCs, or as DNA extracted from either sample type. The sample originates from a study of blood T cell repertoires in COVID-19 (dated by TCRdb to 2018 to 2021). About the study as a whole: Samples from collaborators originated in the United States, Italy and Spain and spanned both the acute and convalescent phases of COVID-19. Nearly every sample came with metadata listing a de-identified subject ID, COVID-19 status, age in years and sex. Deeply sampled blood TCRbeta repertoires from subjects exposed to, actively infected with, or recovered from COVID-19 were included in the dataset. The samples were drawn from the first 160 participants of the ongoing ImmuneRACE study and from some 1,300 subjects provided by 6 global collaborators. Where HLA class I and class II types were available, the types were taken from metadata supplied by the sample provider, not from assay-based typing. The repertoires were made available in a free public database intended to serve as a resource for research on the immune response to SARS-CoV-2. The material from the prospective study consisted of cDNA or gDNA derived from T cells, B-cell-depleted T cells, or PBMCs. On the study overall, not on this receptor specifically: The amount of clinical and demographic metadata varied by source and participant and was provided uncurated.

The TCR sequence derives from a person aged 65-85 years with COVID-19, enrolled during active disease. Source material: peripheral blood. The chain was built from TRBV28 and TRBJ1-6; TRBD1 might be the D gene, on 5 matching bases. In nucleotides, the sequence is TGTGCCAGCTTTCGACGACAGAGCTCCTATAATTCACCCCTCCACTTT. It specifies CASFRRQSSYNSPLHF.